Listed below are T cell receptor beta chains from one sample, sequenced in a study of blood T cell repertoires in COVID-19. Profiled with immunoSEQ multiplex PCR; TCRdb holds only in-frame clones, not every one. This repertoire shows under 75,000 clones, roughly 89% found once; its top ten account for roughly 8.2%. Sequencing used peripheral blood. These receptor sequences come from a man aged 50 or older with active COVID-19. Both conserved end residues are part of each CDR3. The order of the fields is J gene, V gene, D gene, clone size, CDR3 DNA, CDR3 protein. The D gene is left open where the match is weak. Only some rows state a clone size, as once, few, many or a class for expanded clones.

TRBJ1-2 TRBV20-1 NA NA TGCAGTGCTGAAGTTGGCGGCTACACCTTC CSAEVGGYTF
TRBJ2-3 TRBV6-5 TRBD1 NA TGTGCCAGTTTAAGAGAAAGGGGGCGTTCTGATACGCAGTATTTT CASLRERGRSDTQYF
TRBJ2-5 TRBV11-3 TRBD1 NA TGTGCCAGCAGCCCGGGACAGGGGGCTCTGGAGACCCAGTACTTC CASSPGQGALETQYF
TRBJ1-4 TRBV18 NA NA TGTGCCAGCTCCCCAGGAGCAGGGAAACTGTTTTTT CASSPGAGKLFF
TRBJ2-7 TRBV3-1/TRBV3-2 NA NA TGTGCCAGCAGCCAAGGCGGGTACGAGCAGTACTTC CASSQGGYEQYF
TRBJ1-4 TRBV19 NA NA TGTGCCAGTAGACGACAGAGGGGAGGTGAAAAACTGTTTTTT CASRRQRGGEKLFF
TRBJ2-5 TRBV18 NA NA TGTGCCAGCTTTTTGCGGGAAGAGACCCAGTACTTC CASFLREETQYF
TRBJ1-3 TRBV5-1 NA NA TGCGCCAGCAGCACCGGGACACCTAACTCTGGAAACACCATATATTTT CASSTGTPNSGNTIYF
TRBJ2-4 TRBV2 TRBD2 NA TGTGCCAGCGGGGGGCTAGCGGGGCGGGCCAAAAACATTCAGTACTTC CASGGLAGRAKNIQYF
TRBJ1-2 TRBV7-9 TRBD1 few TGTGCCAGCAGCCTCGGACAGGGGGCGCCCGGCTACACCTTC CASSLGQGAPGYTF
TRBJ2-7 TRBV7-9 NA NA TGTGCCAGCAGCTACGACATTCCGAGCTCCTACGAGCAGTACTTC CASSYDIPSSYEQYF
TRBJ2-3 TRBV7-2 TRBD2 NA TGTGCCAGCAGCTTATTTGGGACTAGCATGGCAGATACGCAGTATTTT CASSLFGTSMADTQYF
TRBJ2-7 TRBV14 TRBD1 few TGTGCCAGCAGCCCCTTATACGACAGGGCAAACGAGCAGTACTTC CASSPLYDRANEQYF
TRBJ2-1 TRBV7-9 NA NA TGTGCCAGCAGCAGGGAGGGGGCGCGAAATGAGCAGTTCTTC CASSREGARNEQFF
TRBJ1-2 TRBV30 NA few TGTGCCTGGAGTGTTAGCGGTGTAGGCTATGGCTACACCTTC CAWSVSGVGYGYTF
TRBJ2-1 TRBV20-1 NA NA TGCAGTGCTCTTGTTGTCTATGAGCAGTTCTTC CSALVVYEQFF
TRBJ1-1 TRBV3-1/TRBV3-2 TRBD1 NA TGTGCCAGCAGCCCGCTTCCGGGACAGGGGAAGAACACTGAAGCTTTCTTT CASSPLPGQGKNTEAFF
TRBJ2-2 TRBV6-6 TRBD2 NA TGTGCCAGCAGTTTAGGTGGGGGGGACACCGGGGAGCTGTTTTTT CASSLGGGDTGELFF
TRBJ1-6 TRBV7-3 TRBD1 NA TGTGCCAGCAGCCCCGAGAACAGGGGTAATTCACCCCTCCACTTT CASSPENRGNSPLHF
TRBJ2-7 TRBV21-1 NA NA TGTGCCACCGAGCAGGGGGCAGAAGAGCAGTACTTC CATEQGAEEQYF
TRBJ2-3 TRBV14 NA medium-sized TGTGCCAGCAGCCAAGATCAAAGGGGTCCGTCTCCGCAGTATTTT CASSQDQRGPSPQYF
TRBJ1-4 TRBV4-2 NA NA TGTGCCAGCAGCCCAATTATTGCTACCGCTAATGAAAAACTGTTTTTT CASSPIIATANEKLFF
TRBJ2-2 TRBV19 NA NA TGTGCCAGTAGTAGAGCCACAGCTAATTCGAACACCGGGGAGCTGTTTTTT CASSRATANSNTGELFF
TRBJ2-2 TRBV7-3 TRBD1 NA TGTGCCAGCAGCTTAAGACAGGGGTCTTCGACCGGGGAGCTGTTTTTT CASSLRQGSSTGELFF
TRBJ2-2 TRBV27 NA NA TGTGCCAGCAGTTCCCTAGATCTCACCGGGGAGCTGTTTTTT CASSSLDLTGELFF
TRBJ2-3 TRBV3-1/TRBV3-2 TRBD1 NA TGTGCCAGCAGCCCTCCGCGGACAGGGGCCCCAGATACGCAGTATTTT CASSPPRTGAPDTQYF
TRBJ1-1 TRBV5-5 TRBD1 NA TGTGCCAGCAGTTCCAGACAGGGTCTTTTGAACACTGAAGCTTTCTTT CASSSRQGLLNTEAFF
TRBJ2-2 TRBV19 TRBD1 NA TGTGCCAGTAGCTTCGGGACAGCGAACACCGGGGAGCTGTTTTTT CASSFGTANTGELFF
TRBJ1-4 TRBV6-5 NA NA TGTGCCAGCAGTTCCACATGGACTAATGAAAAACTGTTTTTT CASSSTWTNEKLFF
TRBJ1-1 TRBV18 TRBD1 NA TGTGCCAGCTCAATGGACAGGGGGCTTTCTGAAGCTTTCTTT CASSMDRGLSEAFF
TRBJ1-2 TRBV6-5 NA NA TGTGCCACCACCGGGGTGTTAGGTGGCTACACCTTC CATTGVLGGYTF
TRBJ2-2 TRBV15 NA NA TGTGCCACCAGCAGAGTAACCGGGGAGCTGTTTTTT CATSRVTGELFF
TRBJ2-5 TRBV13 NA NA TGTGCCAGCAGCTTGAAGAGGCGGGGGCCCGGGGGAGAGACCCAGTACTTC CASSLKRRGPGGETQYF
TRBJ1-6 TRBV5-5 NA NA TGTGCCAGCAGCGGGAGGGGGGGCGCGAATAATTCACCCCTCCACTTT CASSGRGGANNSPLHF
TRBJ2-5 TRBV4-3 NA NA TGCGCCAGCAGCCCTAGCAGGAGGATGGAGACCCAGTACTTC CASSPSRRMETQYF
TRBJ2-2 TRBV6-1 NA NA TGTGCCAGCAGTGAAGTCGCGGGCACCGGGGAGCTGTTTTTT CASSEVAGTGELFF
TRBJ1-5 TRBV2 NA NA TGTGCCAGCAACCTCAGGGTTTTTGGCAATCAGCCCCAGCATTTT CASNLRVFGNQPQHF
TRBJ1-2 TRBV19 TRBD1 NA TGTGCCAGTAGAGGGACAGGCGGCTACACCTTC CASRGTGGYTF
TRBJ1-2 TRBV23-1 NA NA TGCGCGCCTCAGGGGACCGGACGAGAGGTTGGCTACACCTTC CAPQGTGREVGYTF
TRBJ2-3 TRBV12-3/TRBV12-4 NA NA TGTGCCACCAACCCGGAGGGCACAGATACGCAGTATTTT CATNPEGTDTQYF
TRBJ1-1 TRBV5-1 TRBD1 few TGCGCCAGCAGCTCAGGACAGGGGAACACTGAAGCTTTCTTT CASSSGQGNTEAFF
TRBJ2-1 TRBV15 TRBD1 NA TGTGCCACCAGCAGCAAAACTTCGACGGACAGGGTGTTCGACGAGCAGTTCTTC CATSSKTSTDRVFDEQFF
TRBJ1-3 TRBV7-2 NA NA TGTGCCAGCAGCCTGCGGGGGCCCTCTGGAAACACCATATATTTT CASSLRGPSGNTIYF
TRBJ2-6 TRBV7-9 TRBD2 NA TGTGCCAGCAGCGAGCGGGGGAGCTCTGGGGCCAACGTCCTGACTTTC CASSERGSSGANVLTF
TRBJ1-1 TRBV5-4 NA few TGTGCCAGCAGACCCCCGGGACACGCTGAAGCTTTCTTT CASRPPGHAEAFF
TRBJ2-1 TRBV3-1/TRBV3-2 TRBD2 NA TGTGCCAGCAGCCCCAGCGGGGCCGGGGAGCAGTTCTTC CASSPSGAGEQFF
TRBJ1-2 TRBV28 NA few TGTGCCAGCAGCCAGACTGGGCGGGCCTACGGCTACACCTTC CASSQTGRAYGYTF
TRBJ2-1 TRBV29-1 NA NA TGCAGCGTTCAACAGCTCAGCTCCTACAATGAGCAGTTCTTC CSVQQLSSYNEQFF
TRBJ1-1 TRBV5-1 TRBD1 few TGCGCCAGCAGCTTGGGGGACAGGGAGAACACTGAAGCTTTCTTT CASSLGDRENTEAFF
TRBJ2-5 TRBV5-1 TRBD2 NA TGCGCCAGCTCTACCGAAGGGCGGGGGTACGGAGAGACCCAGTACTTC CASSTEGRGYGETQYF